The rows below give T cell receptor beta chains drawn from one sample of a study of blood T cell repertoires in COVID-19. Sequenced by immunoSEQ multiplex PCR; TCRdb stores in-frame clones only, minus some. The sample has about 300,000 clones, 85% seen once. Source material: PBMCs or T cells enriched from blood (not recorded which). The receptors were sampled from a woman aged 25-40 years who had been exposed to COVID-19. The CDR3 runs from the conserved cysteine through the conserved F or W. D genes are given only for firm matches. The size field is filled for only some rows; it gives once, few, many or a size class.

D: TRBD1; size: -; V: TRBV9; J: TRBJ2-5; CDR3: CASSRERDRARGETQYF; DNA: TGTGCCAGCAGCAGAGAACGGGACAGGGCGAGGGGAGAGACCCAGTACTTC
D: TRBD1; size: -; V: TRBV6-5; J: TRBJ1-2; CDR3: CASSTPQGAGYGYTF; DNA: TGTGCCAGCAGTACGCCGCAGGGGGCAGGGTATGGCTACACCTTC
D: -; size: -; V: TRBV4-1; J: TRBJ2-7; CDR3: CASSQDPQENFAYEQYF; DNA: TGCGCCAGCAGCCAAGACCCCCAAGAAAACTTTGCCTACGAGCAGTACTTC
D: TRBD2; size: once; V: TRBV3-1/TRBV3-2; J: TRBJ2-7; CDR3: CASSQVALAGVGEQYF; DNA: TGTGCCAGCAGCCAAGTTGCCCTAGCGGGAGTCGGTGAGCAGTACTTC
D: -; size: -; V: TRBV28; J: TRBJ2-1; CDR3: CASRPGLVSYNEQFF; DNA: TGTGCCAGCCGGCCAGGTTTGGTGTCCTACAATGAGCAGTTCTTC
D: -; size: -; V: TRBV6-5; J: TRBJ1-2; CDR3: CASSPYIYGYTF; DNA: TGTGCCAGCAGTCCCTATATCTATGGCTACACCTTC
D: TRBD2; size: -; V: TRBV4-2; J: TRBJ2-7; CDR3: CASSLDSGREVYF; DNA: TGTGCCAGCAGCCTAGATAGCGGGAGGGAAGTCTACTTC
D: -; size: -; V: TRBV28; J: TRBJ1-5; CDR3: CASRDGGHSNQPQHF; DNA: TGTGCCAGCAGGGACGGGGGGCATAGCAATCAGCCCCAGCATTTT
D: -; size: -; V: TRBV5-1; J: TRBJ1-6; CDR3: CASSLGQSNSPLHF; DNA: TGCGCCAGCAGCTTAGGACAGTCGAATTCACCCCTCCACTTT
D: -; size: -; V: TRBV5-5; J: TRBJ2-2; CDR3: CASSGTISTGELFF; DNA: TGTGCCAGCAGCGGGACAATAAGCACCGGGGAGCTGTTTTTT
D: -; size: -; V: TRBV19; J: TRBJ2-2; CDR3: CASSTGPGELFF; DNA: TGTGCCAGTAGTACAGGGCCCGGGGAGCTGTTTTTT
D: -; size: -; V: TRBV11-2; J: TRBJ1-2; CDR3: CASSFSETESYGYTF; DNA: TGTGCCAGCAGCTTCAGCGAGACCGAATCCTATGGCTACACCTTC
D: TRBD1; size: few; V: TRBV30; J: TRBJ1-6; CDR3: CAWSLGGNSPLHF; DNA: TGTGCCTGGAGTCTAGGGGGCAATTCACCCCTCCACTTT
D: TRBD1; size: -; V: TRBV5-1; J: TRBJ2-2; CDR3: CASSSSTGGTGELFF; DNA: TGCGCCAGCAGCTCCTCCACAGGGGGGACCGGGGAGCTGTTTTTT
D: TRBD1; size: -; V: TRBV27; J: TRBJ1-1; CDR3: CASSPGQSNTEAFF; DNA: TGTGCCAGCTCCCCGGGACAGTCGAACACTGAAGCTTTCTTT
D: -; size: -; V: TRBV9; J: TRBJ2-7; CDR3: CASSGGSYEQYF; DNA: TGTGCCAGCAGCGGAGGGAGCTACGAGCAGTACTTC
D: -; size: few; V: TRBV3-1/TRBV3-2; J: TRBJ1-4; CDR3: CASSQAKTAFNEKLFF; DNA: TGTGCCAGCAGCCAAGCCAAGACAGCCTTTAATGAAAAACTGTTTTTT
D: -; size: -; V: TRBV28; J: TRBJ2-1; CDR3: CASTRGGSTRNEQFF; DNA: TGTGCCAGCACTCGAGGGGGTTCAACTAGAAATGAGCAGTTCTTC
D: -; size: -; V: TRBV12-3/TRBV12-4; J: TRBJ2-3; CDR3: CASSPATSDTQYF; DNA: TGTGCCAGCAGCCCCGCCACTTCAGATACGCAGTATTTT
D: -; size: -; V: TRBV7-2; J: TRBJ2-7; CDR3: CASSFRSYEQYF; DNA: TGTGCCAGCAGCTTCCGCTCCTACGAGCAGTACTTC
D: -; size: -; V: TRBV5-1; J: TRBJ2-7; CDR3: CASRGGSYEQYF; DNA: TGCGCCAGTCGAGGGGGCTCCTACGAGCAGTACTTC
D: -; size: -; V: TRBV2; J: TRBJ1-1; CDR3: CASSFDTSFNTEAFF; DNA: TGTGCCAGCAGCTTTGACACTAGCTTTAACACTGAAGCTTTCTTT
D: TRBD2; size: once; V: TRBV28; J: TRBJ2-7; CDR3: CASTYPDGTSGRDEQYF; DNA: TGTGCCAGCACTTACCCAGACGGGACTAGCGGGAGGGACGAGCAGTACTTC
D: TRBD1; size: few; V: TRBV18; J: TRBJ2-6; CDR3: CASSQQGSGANVLTF; DNA: TGTGCCAGCTCACAACAGGGGTCTGGGGCCAACGTCCTGACTTTC
D: -; size: -; V: TRBV28; J: TRBJ1-1; CDR3: CASNPVAGRSEAFF; DNA: TGTGCCAGCAACCCAGTGGCAGGGCGGAGTGAAGCTTTCTTT
D: TRBD1; size: -; V: TRBV7-8; J: TRBJ1-2; CDR3: CASSWTGTGSGYTF; DNA: TGTGCCAGCAGCTGGACCGGGACAGGGAGCGGCTACACCTTC
D: -; size: -; V: TRBV28; J: TRBJ1-2; CDR3: CASSPPGGGYGYTF; DNA: TGTGCCAGCAGTCCACCCGGGGGTGGCTATGGCTACACCTTC
D: TRBD2; size: -; V: TRBV2; J: TRBJ2-1; CDR3: CASSDLAGVGNEQFF; DNA: TGTGCCAGCAGTGATCTAGCGGGAGTGGGTAATGAGCAGTTCTTC
D: TRBD2; size: many; V: TRBV4-2; J: TRBJ2-2; CDR3: CASSYTSGTGELFF; DNA: TGTGCCAGCAGCTACACTAGCGGAACCGGGGAGCTGTTTTTT
D: TRBD2; size: -; V: TRBV4-2; J: TRBJ2-4; CDR3: CASSQELASGVCCIQYF; DNA: TGTGCCAGCAGCCAAGAACTGGCTAGCGGGGTTTGCTGCATTCAGTACTTC
D: -; size: -; V: TRBV18; J: TRBJ1-5; CDR3: CASSLSRDTNNQPQHF; DNA: TGTGCCAGCTCACTGTCCCGGGACACAAACAATCAGCCCCAGCATTTT
D: -; size: few; V: TRBV2; J: TRBJ1-1; CDR3: CASSEVTRRAFF; DNA: TGTGCCAGCAGTGAAGTAACGCGGCGGGCTTTCTTT
D: TRBD2; size: -; V: TRBV24-1; J: TRBJ2-3; CDR3: CATSDLPKRGGPGSTDTQYF; DNA: TGTGCCACCAGTGACCTCCCTAAGCGGGGGGGCCCTGGTAGCACAGATACGCAGTATTTT
D: TRBD2; size: -; V: TRBV5-1; J: TRBJ2-1; CDR3: CASSLVTSGSNEQFF; DNA: TGCGCCAGCAGCTTGGTAACTAGCGGGAGTAATGAGCAGTTCTTC
D: TRBD1; size: -; V: TRBV2; J: TRBJ1-2; CDR3: CASNPGQFTF; DNA: TGTGCCAGCAACCCGGGACAGTTTACCTTC
D: TRBD1; size: -; V: TRBV6-5; J: TRBJ2-2; CDR3: CASRKTGSDTGELFF; DNA: TGTGCCAGCAGGAAGACAGGGAGCGACACCGGGGAGCTGTTTTTT
D: TRBD1; size: -; V: TRBV28; J: TRBJ1-2; CDR3: CASREHGTGGSNYGYTF; DNA: TGTGCCAGCAGGGAACACGGGACAGGGGGAAGTAACTATGGCTACACCTTC
D: TRBD1; size: once; V: TRBV10-3; J: TRBJ2-7; CDR3: CATLPGQGANYEQYF; DNA: TGTGCCACCTTGCCGGGACAGGGCGCTAACTACGAGCAGTACTTC
D: TRBD1; size: -; V: TRBV7-6; J: TRBJ1-5; CDR3: CASSPGQGGNQPQHF; DNA: TGTGCCAGCAGCCCCGGACAGGGCGGCAATCAGCCCCAGCATTTT
D: TRBD1; size: -; V: TRBV5-4; J: TRBJ2-3; CDR3: CASSLATGVVTDTQYF; DNA: TGTGCCAGCAGCTTGGCGACAGGGGTGGTCACAGATACGCAGTATTTT
D: TRBD1; size: -; V: TRBV10-3; J: TRBJ1-6; CDR3: CATQTGGERGHNSPLHF; DNA: TGTGCCACTCAGACAGGGGGCGAAAGGGGTCATAATTCACCCCTCCACTTT
D: TRBD1; size: -; V: TRBV10-3; J: TRBJ2-2; CDR3: CAISGGTGGAGELFF; DNA: TGTGCCATCAGTGGCGGGACAGGGGGGGCCGGGGAGCTGTTTTTT
D: TRBD1; size: once; V: TRBV6-2/TRBV6-3; J: TRBJ2-7; CDR3: CASSPGTGIHEQYF; DNA: TGTGCCAGCAGCCCCGGGACAGGGATCCACGAGCAGTACTTC
D: TRBD1; size: -; V: TRBV18; J: TRBJ2-3; CDR3: CASSLGQSTDTQYF; DNA: TGTGCCAGCTCCCTGGGACAGAGCACAGATACGCAGTATTTT
D: -; size: -; V: TRBV6-5; J: TRBJ2-2; CDR3: CASSLQVGGTGELFF; DNA: TGTGCCAGCAGTCTACAGGTGGGGGGCACCGGGGAGCTGTTTTTT
D: TRBD2; size: -; V: TRBV28; J: TRBJ2-7; CDR3: CASSESSGLVGEQYF; DNA: TGTGCCAGCAGCGAGTCTTCGGGACTAGTGGGCGAGCAGTACTTC
D: -; size: -; V: TRBV19; J: TRBJ2-1; CDR3: CASSIGWVRVANEQFF; DNA: TGTGCCAGTAGTATAGGTTGGGTCAGGGTGGCCAATGAGCAGTTCTTC
D: TRBD2; size: -; V: TRBV28; J: TRBJ2-3; CDR3: CASSSSGPSTDTQYF; DNA: TGTGCCAGCAGTAGTAGCGGGCCAAGCACAGATACGCAGTATTTT
D: -; size: -; V: TRBV4-3; J: TRBJ1-1; CDR3: CASSQGGVAFF; DNA: TGCGCCAGCAGCCAAGGCGGCGTCGCTTTCTTT
D: TRBD1; size: -; V: TRBV5-6; J: TRBJ2-7; CDR3: CASSFRDRAEQYF; DNA: TGTGCCAGCAGCTTCCGGGACAGGGCCGAGCAGTACTTC
D: TRBD2; size: -; V: TRBV7-8; J: TRBJ2-1; CDR3: CASSLGQGTSGSFVNEQFF; DNA: TGTGCCAGCAGCTTAGGTCAAGGGACTAGCGGGAGTTTCGTCAATGAGCAGTTCTTC
D: -; size: -; V: TRBV21-1; J: TRBJ1-5; CDR3: CASSKDEIGCNQPQHF; DNA: TGTGCCAGCAGCAAAGACGAGATCGGTTGCAATCAGCCCCAGCATTTT
D: -; size: -; V: TRBV10-2; J: TRBJ1-1; CDR3: CASSQATAANTEAFF; DNA: TGCGCCAGCAGTCAGGCAACAGCAGCGAACACTGAAGCTTTCTTT
D: -; size: -; V: TRBV12-3/TRBV12-4; J: TRBJ2-7; CDR3: CASSRGHPYEQYF; DNA: TGTGCCAGCAGTCGAGGACACCCCTACGAGCAGTACTTC
D: -; size: -; V: TRBV10-2; J: TRBJ1-1; CDR3: CASRRAANTEAFF; DNA: TGCGCCAGCCGGAGGGCGGCGAACACTGAAGCTTTCTTT